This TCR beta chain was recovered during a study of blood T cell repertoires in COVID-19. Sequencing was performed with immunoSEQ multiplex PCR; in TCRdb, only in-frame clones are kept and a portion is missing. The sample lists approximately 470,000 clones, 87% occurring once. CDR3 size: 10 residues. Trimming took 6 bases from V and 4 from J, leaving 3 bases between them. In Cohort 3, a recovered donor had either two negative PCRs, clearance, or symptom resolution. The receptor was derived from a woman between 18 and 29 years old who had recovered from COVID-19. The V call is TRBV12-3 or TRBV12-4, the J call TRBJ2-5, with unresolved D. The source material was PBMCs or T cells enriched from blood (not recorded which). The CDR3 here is CASRRETQYF. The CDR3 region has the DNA TGTGCCAGCAGGAGAGAGACCCAGTACTTC.